What follows are 7 T cell receptor beta chains derived from one specimen sequenced in a study of cytomegalovirus exposure and HLA in healthy donors (dated by TCRdb to about 2017). Library construction relied on the immunoSEQ multiplex PCR assay. The multiplex PCR relied on a mix of 60 forward primers for TCR Vbeta segments and 13 reverse primers for TCR Jbeta segments. This is the immuneACCESS table as TCRdb keeps it, with only in-frame sequences that have V and J called. A part of the clones is gone; compared with another copy, unresolved V genes explain less than half, and the rest is unexplained. The sample contains tens of thousands of clones, 55% to 65% of them found a single time. Of the sample, 2.3% is held by the ten largest clones. Sequencing was carried out using PBMCs. The source of these receptors is a human donor in good health.

This clone occurred once. This chain joins TRBV5-1 and TRBJ2-7; a weak D match, TRBD2 (6 bases). V was pared by 4 bases and J by 3 bases, with 11 bases between. This CDR3 has 13 residues. The V gene's germline CDR1 is SGHRS and CDR2 YFSETQ. The CDR3 DNA is TGCGCCAGCAGCACGGGGACTTACTACGAGCAGTACTTC. Translating gives CASSTGTYYEQYF.

The chain uses TRBV7-9 and TRBJ2-5, with D tentatively TRBD1 (6 bases). From germline, CDR1 is SEHNR and CDR2 FQNEAQ (reference sequence). V gave up 4 bases and J gave up 6 bases, with 12 bases separating them. The CDR3 runs to 13 residues. CDR3 sequence reads: CASSSYRDQTQYF. Written as DNA, the CDR3 is TGTGCCAGCAGCTCGTACAGGGACCAGACCCAGTACTTC.

This chain connects TRBV19 to TRBJ2-7; D uncertain. The CDR3 runs 12 residues. V was pared by 2 bases and J by 6 bases, with 8 bases between. Germline loops: CDR1 LNHDA, CDR2 SQIVND (reference sequence). This chain's CDR3 is CASSIIGAEQYF. The CDR3 region has the DNA TGTGCCAGTAGTATAATAGGAGCCGAGCAGTACTTC.

The chain recombines TRBV7-2 with TRBJ1-1, with 9 bases that match TRBD1. The germline CDR1 and CDR2 sequences are SGHTA and FQGNSA. The CDR3 length is 16 residues. V dropped 4 bases and J dropped 0; count of bases not matched to a gene: 6. The CDR3 coding sequence is TGTGCCAGCAGCTCACGGGACAGGGACATGAACACTGAAGCTTTCTTT. Protein sequence: CASSSRDRDMNTEAFF.

This sequence joins TRBV7-3 and TRBJ2-2; D perhaps matches TRBD1 (6 bases). From germline, CDR1 is SGHTA and CDR2 FQGTGA. CDR3 length: 15 amino acids. V was cut by 5 bases and J by 0 bases, with 10 bases left in between. The CDR3 protein is CASSLDRANTGELFF. Here the CDR3 DNA reads TGTGCCAGCAGCCTGGACAGAGCGAACACCGGGGAGCTGTTTTTT. The full variable domain, in which reference TRBV7-3 and TRBJ2-2 provide the parts outside the CDR3, is GAGVSQTPSNKVTEKGKYVELRCDPISGHTALYWYRQSLGQGPEFLIYFQGTGAADDSGLPNDRFFAVRPEGSVSTLKIQRTERGDSAVYLCASSLDRANTGELFFGEGSRLTVL.

This chain uses TRBV28 with TRBJ1-6; 8 positions agree with TRBD1. From germline, CDR1 is MDHEN and CDR2 SYDVKM. This CDR3 is 18 amino acids long. Unmatched junction bases numbered 8, after V lost 4 bases and J lost 0 bases. DNA of the CDR3: TGTGCCAGCAGTTCCCTACCCACAGGGGGCTCCTATAATTCACCCCTCCACTTT. It translates to CASSSLPTGGSYNSPLHF.

The gene calls are TRBV9 and TRBJ1-6; D not certain. This CDR3 has 13 residues. Germline CDR1 and CDR2: SGDLS and YYNGEE. V lost 7 bases and J lost 1, with 6 bases in between. CDR3 protein: CASRGSYNSPLHF. In nucleotides, the CDR3 is TGTGCCAGCCGGGGATCCTATAATTCACCCCTCCACTTT.